These 2 T cell receptor beta chains originate from one sample sequenced in a study of response to subunit inactivated influenza vaccine. TCRdb fed the RT-PCR reads into MiXCR, producing one record per CDR3 protein. The data hold more than 200,000 distinct CDR3 sequences, with more than 9% observed a single time. The sequenced sample was non-naive T cells sorted from PBMCs, obtained 14 to 15 days before vaccination. The receptors were sampled from a man in his forties or fifties who received an inactivated influenza vaccine.

The rearrangement uses TRBV9 and TRBJ1-2; D remains unclear. Trimming shortened V by 0 bases and J by 5 bases, and 14 bases separated the two germline ends. CDR3 length equals 15 residues. CDR1 and CDR2 from the germline V gene are SGDLS and YYNGEE. CDR3 nucleotides: TGTGCCAGCAGCGTAGCTATGGGGTCCGGGTATGGCTACACCTTC. Residues: CASSVAMGSGYGYTF.

The chain couples TRBV7-9 to TRBJ2-1; unclear D gene. The V gene's germline CDR1 is SEHNR and CDR2 FQNEAQ (reference sequence). The CDR3 runs 11 residues. Trimming took 5 bases from V and 15 from J, leaving 14 bases between them. The DNA for the CDR3 is TGTGCCAGCAGCGACGGAGACCTACCGTTCTTC. Translated: CASSDGDLPFF.